This T cell receptor (beta chain) was recorded in a study of spatial heterogeneity in lung cancer. Findings and limits, study-wide: Follow-up blood showed ubiquitous expanded tumor TCRs less than blood at resection did.

MiXCR, run by TCRdb on the 5' RACE reads, gives a single entry per CDR3 protein. This table has approximately 66,000 distinct CDR3 sequences, 6.3% appearing once. Germline V gene sequence: CDR1 DFQATT, CDR2 SNEGSKA (reference sequence). The V end lost 1 base, the J end lost 5 bases, and 9 bases lay between the germline ends. The CDR3 length is 12 residues. Time point defined: sample taken at primary tumor resection. The donors, 72 patients with untreated early-stage non-small cell lung cancer, provided the samples. This clonotype was found many times. What it binds is not known. The gene calls are TRBV20-1 and TRBJ2-7; tentative D call: TRBD1 (6 bases). This clonotype was obtained from a female donor with early-stage non-small cell lung cancer. The source material was PBMCs, sampled at surgery. The CDR3, as DNA: TGCAGTGCTAGAGGAACAGGGCACGAGCAGTACGTC. As protein: CSARGTGHEQYV.